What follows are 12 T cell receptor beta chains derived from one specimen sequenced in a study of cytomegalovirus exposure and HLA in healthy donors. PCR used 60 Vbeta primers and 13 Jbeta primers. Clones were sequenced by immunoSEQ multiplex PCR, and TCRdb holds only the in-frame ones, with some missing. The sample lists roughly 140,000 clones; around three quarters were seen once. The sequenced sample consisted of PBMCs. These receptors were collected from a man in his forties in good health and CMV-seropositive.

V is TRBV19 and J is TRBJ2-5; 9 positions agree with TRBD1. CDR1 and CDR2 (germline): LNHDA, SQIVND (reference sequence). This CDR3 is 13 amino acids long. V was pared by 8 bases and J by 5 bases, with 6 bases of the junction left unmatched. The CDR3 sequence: CASGTGRWETQYF. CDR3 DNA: TGTGCCAGTGGGACAGGGCGTTGGGAGACCCAGTACTTC.

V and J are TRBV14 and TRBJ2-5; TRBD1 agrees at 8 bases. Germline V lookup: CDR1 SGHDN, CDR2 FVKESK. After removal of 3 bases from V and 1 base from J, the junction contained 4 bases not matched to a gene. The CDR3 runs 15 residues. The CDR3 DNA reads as TGTGCCAGCAGCCATGGGACAGGATTCCAAGAGACCCAGTACTTC. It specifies CASSHGTGFQETQYF.

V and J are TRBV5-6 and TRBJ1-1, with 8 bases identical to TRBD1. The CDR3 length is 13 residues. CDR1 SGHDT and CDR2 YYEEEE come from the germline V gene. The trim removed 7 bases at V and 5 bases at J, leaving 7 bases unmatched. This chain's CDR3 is CASSGTGKTEAFF. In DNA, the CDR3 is TGTGCCAGCTCGGGGACAGGCAAGACTGAAGCTTTCTTT.

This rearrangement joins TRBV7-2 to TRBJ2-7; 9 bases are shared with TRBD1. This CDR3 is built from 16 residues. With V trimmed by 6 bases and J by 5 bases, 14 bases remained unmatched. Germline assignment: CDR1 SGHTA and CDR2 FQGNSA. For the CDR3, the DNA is TGTGCCAGCAGTCCTCCTACTACTGACAGGGGGGACGAGCAGTACTTC. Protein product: CASSPPTTDRGDEQYF.

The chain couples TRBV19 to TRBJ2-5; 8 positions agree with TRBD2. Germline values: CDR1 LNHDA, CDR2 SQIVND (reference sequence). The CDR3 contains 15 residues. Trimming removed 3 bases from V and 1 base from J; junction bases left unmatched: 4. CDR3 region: CASSIGTRLQETQYF. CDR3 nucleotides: TGTGCCAGTAGTATCGGGACTAGGCTCCAAGAGACCCAGTACTTC.

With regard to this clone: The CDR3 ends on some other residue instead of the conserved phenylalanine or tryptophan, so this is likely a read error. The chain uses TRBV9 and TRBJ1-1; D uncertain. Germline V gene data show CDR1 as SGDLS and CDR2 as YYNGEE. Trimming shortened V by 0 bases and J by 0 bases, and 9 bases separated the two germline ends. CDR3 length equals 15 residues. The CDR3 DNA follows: TGTGCCAGCAGCGTAGGAACAGCTATGAACACTGAAGCTTTCGTT. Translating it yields CASSVGTAMNTEAFV.

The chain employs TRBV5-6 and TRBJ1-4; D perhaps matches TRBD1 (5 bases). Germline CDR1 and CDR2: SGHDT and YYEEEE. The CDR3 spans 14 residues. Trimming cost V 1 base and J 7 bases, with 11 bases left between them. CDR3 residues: CASSLPGGVEKLFF. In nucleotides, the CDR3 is TGTGCCAGCAGCTTGCCTGGGGGGGTTGAAAAACTGTTTTTT.

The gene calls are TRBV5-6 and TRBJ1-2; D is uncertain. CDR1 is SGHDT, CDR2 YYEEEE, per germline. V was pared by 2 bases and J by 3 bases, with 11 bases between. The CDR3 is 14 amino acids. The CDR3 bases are TGTGCCAGCAGCTTCCCGGGGATAGACTATGGCTACACCTTC. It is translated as CASSFPGIDYGYTF.

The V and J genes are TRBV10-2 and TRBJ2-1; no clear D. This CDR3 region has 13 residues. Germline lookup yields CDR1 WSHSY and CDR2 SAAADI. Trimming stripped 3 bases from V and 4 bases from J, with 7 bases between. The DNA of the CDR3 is TGCGCCAGCAGTGAAATACGGTACAATGAGCAGTTCTTC. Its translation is CASSEIRYNEQFF.

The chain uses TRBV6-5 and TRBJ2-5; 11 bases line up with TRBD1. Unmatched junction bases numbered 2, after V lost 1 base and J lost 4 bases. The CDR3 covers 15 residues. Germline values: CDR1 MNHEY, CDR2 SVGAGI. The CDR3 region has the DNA TGTGCCAGCAGTTACTATGGGACAGGGGGAGAGACCCAGTACTTC. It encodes CASSYYGTGGETQYF.

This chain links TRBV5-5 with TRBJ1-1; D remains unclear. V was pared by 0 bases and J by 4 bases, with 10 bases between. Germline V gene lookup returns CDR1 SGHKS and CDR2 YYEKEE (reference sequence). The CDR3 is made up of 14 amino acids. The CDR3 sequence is CASSLDPESTEAFF. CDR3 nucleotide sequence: TGTGCCAGCAGCTTGGACCCGGAGTCCACTGAAGCTTTCTTT. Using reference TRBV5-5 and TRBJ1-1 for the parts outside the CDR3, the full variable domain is DAGVTQSPTHLIKTRGQQVTLRCSPISGHKSVSWYQQVLGQGPQFIFQYYEKEERGRGNFPDRFSARQFPNYSSELNVNALLLGDSALYLCASSLDPESTEAFFGQGTRLTVV.

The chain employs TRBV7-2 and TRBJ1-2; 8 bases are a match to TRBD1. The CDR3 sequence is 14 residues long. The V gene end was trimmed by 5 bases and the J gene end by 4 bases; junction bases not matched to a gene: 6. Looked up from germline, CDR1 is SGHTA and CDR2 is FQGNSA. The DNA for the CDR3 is TGTGCCAGCAGCCACGACAGGGGCGGCTATGGCTACACCTTC. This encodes CASSHDRGGYGYTF.